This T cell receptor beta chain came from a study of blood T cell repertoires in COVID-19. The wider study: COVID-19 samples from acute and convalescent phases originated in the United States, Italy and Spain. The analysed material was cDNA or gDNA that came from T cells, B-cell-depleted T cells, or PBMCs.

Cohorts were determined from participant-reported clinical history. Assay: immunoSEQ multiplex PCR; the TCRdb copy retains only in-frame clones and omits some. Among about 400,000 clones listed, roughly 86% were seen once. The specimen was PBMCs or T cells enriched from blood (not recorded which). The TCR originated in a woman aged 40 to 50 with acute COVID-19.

The CDR3 loop reads CASSQDPGRNSGNTIYF. CDR3 DNA: TGCGCCAGCAGCCAAGATCCCGGCAGGAACTCTGGAAACACCATATATTTT. V gene TRBV4-1 combines with J gene TRBJ1-3; D is undetermined. The V gene's germline CDR1 is MGHRA and CDR2 YSYEKL. The CDR3 covers 17 residues. V was shortened by 0 bases and J by 0 bases, with 12 bases between the two germline ends.